What follows are 32 T cell receptor beta chains derived from one specimen sequenced in a study of cytomegalovirus exposure and HLA in healthy donors. This PCR relied on a set of 60 Vbeta primers and 13 Jbeta primers. Here immunoSEQ multiplex PCR was the method, and the copy in TCRdb shows in-frame clones only, minus some. The sample records roughly 190,000 clones, 8.5% to 10% being singletons. The sample consisted of PBMCs. Receptor source: a young woman in good health and CMV-seropositive.

The CDR3, as DNA: TGTGCCAGTACCGCGGGGGGGTATAGCAATCAGCCCCAGCATTTT. It is translated as CASTAGGYSNQPQHF. The chain joins TRBV19 to TRBJ1-5, with D possibly TRBD1 on 5 matching bases. The germline CDR1 and CDR2 sequences are LNHDA and SQIVND (reference sequence). This CDR3 has 15 residues. The V gene lost 7 bases and the J gene lost 0 bases, with 13 bases spanning the gap.

The chain joins TRBV4-2 to TRBJ2-1; D is perhaps TRBD2 (6 bases). The CDR3 covers 18 residues. Germline V gene data show CDR1 as LGHNA and CDR2 as YNFKEQ. The germline V and J ends were trimmed by 5 bases and 12 bases, with 32 bases remaining between them. CDR3 sequence: CASSNLRLSYGSSHAQFF. The CDR3 coding sequence is TGTGCCAGCAGCAACTTGAGGTTGAGTTACGGGAGTTCTCATGCGCAGTTCTTC.

This clone was seen a handful of times. The chain has TRBV6-6 and TRBJ2-7; D is unclear. This CDR3 is built from 12 residues. From germline, CDR1 is MNHNY and CDR2 SVGAGI (reference sequence). The ends were cut back, 6 bases at V and 1 base at J, with 7 bases in the middle. The CDR3 bases are TGTGCCAGCAGAACAGCTTCCTACGAGCAGTACTTC. This translates into CASRTASYEQYF.

The table lists this clone with a few counts. V usage is TRBV27 and J usage is TRBJ2-1; possible D gene TRBD1, 5 bases. The CDR3 consists of 13 residues. Germline V gene sequence: CDR1 MNHEY, CDR2 SMNVEV (reference sequence). V shed 5 bases and J shed 8 bases, with 13 bases lying between them. CDR3 coding DNA: TGTGCCAGCAGTCGGCCCAGGGTCGATGAGCAGTTCTTC. Protein product: CASSRPRVDEQFF.

The J gene is TRBJ2-7, the V gene TRBV15; 7 bases map to TRBD2. The CDR3 is made up of 14 amino acids. Germline CDR1 reads LNHNV; CDR2 reads YYDKDF (reference sequence). The V gene end was trimmed by 0 bases and the J gene end by 5 bases; junction bases not matched to a gene: 4. This CDR3 reads CATSRDRGGDEQYF. The CDR3 nucleotides are TGTGCCACCAGCAGAGATCGGGGAGGGGACGAGCAGTACTTC. Based on the CDR3 plus reference TRBV15 and TRBJ2-7, the full variable domain is DAMVIQNPRYQVTQFGKPVTLSCSQTLNHNVMYWYQQKSSQAPKLLFHYYDKDFNNEADTPDNFQSRRPNTSFCFLDIRSPGLGDTAMYLCATSRDRGGDEQYFGPGTRLTVT.

The chain links TRBV29-1 to TRBJ2-5, with D perhaps matching TRBD2 (6 bases). V lost 6 bases and J lost 6, with 23 bases in between. Germline CDR1 reads SQVTM; CDR2 reads ANQGSEA. The CDR3 is 15 amino acids. The CDR3 DNA reads TGCAGCGTCGTCCCCCGGCGGGGATCAGGACAGACCCAGTACTTC. Protein product: CSVVPRRGSGQTQYF.

V and J are TRBV5-1 and TRBJ2-5; 7 nucleotides line up with TRBD1. Germline V gene data show CDR1 as SGHRS and CDR2 as YFSETQ. V shed 4 bases, J shed 2 bases, and the junction held 2 bases outside the gene matches. The CDR3 has 13 amino acids. The CDR3 sequence is CASSRDRQETQYF. The CDR3 nucleotides are TGCGCCAGCAGCCGGGACAGACAAGAGACCCAGTACTTC.

This clone was seen a handful of times. The rearrangement links TRBV9 to TRBJ2-2; tentative D call: TRBD1 (7 bases). Germline CDR1 and CDR2: SGDLS and YYNGEE. V was clipped by 4 bases and J by 9 bases, with 34 bases between them. This CDR3 has 20 residues. The CDR3 region is CASSSPRDSWREGGPWELFF. CDR3 nucleotide sequence: TGTGCCAGCAGCTCACCCCGGGACAGCTGGCGGGAAGGAGGTCCCTGGGAGCTGTTTTTT.

This clone has a handful of counts. The chain uses TRBV5-1 and TRBJ1-1; 7 bases fit TRBD1. CDR3 size: 14 residues. Trimming removed 4 bases from V and 1 base from J; junction bases left unmatched: 4. Germline CDR1 and CDR2: SGHRS and YFSETQ. CDR3 DNA sequence: TGCGCCAGCAGCCCGGACAGGACGAACACTGAAGCTTTCTTT. Encoded protein: CASSPDRTNTEAFF. Based on the CDR3 plus reference TRBV5-1 and TRBJ1-1, the full variable domain is KAGVTQTPRYLIKTRGQQVTLSCSPISGHRSVSWYQQTPGQGLQFLFEYFSETQRNKGNFPGRFSGRQFSNSRSEMNVSTLELGDSALYLCASSPDRTNTEAFFGQGTRLTVV.

This chain uses TRBV5-1 with TRBJ1-1, with D perhaps TRBD1 (5 bases). Germline V lookup: CDR1 SGHRS, CDR2 YFSETQ. This CDR3 region has 14 residues. Trimming left V 6 bases short and J 2 bases short, with 14 bases between. CDR3 region: CASTRGTSNTEAFF. Here the CDR3 DNA reads TGCGCCAGCACCCGAGGGACTTCCAACACTGAAGCTTTCTTT.

Only a few counts were recorded for this clone. V and J are TRBV10-3 and TRBJ2-7, with 9 bases that match TRBD1. Germline V gene data show CDR1 as ENHRY and CDR2 as SYGVKD. The CDR3 is made up of 13 amino acids. Unmatched junction bases numbered 5, after V lost 6 bases and J lost 5 bases. The CDR3: CAISGQGKNEQYF. The CDR3 DNA is TGTGCCATCAGCGGACAGGGGAAAAACGAGCAGTACTTC.

The sample holds a few counts of this clone. The rearrangement joins TRBV29-1 to TRBJ2-7; 8 bases fit TRBD1. The CDR3 covers 14 residues. Trimming at V came to 1 base and at J to 5 bases, leaving 7 bases not matched to a gene. CDR1 SQVTM and CDR2 ANQGSEA come from the germline V gene. The CDR3 region has the DNA TGCAGCGTTGAAGTGGACAGGGCCCAAAACGAGCAGTACTTC. Its translation: CSVEVDRAQNEQYF.

The chain joins TRBV6-5 to TRBJ2-1; 10 nucleotides line up with TRBD1. There are 16 residues in the CDR3. Germline V gives CDR1 MNHEY, CDR2 SVGAGI. J was trimmed by 7 bases and V by 0 bases; bases with no gene match: 6. The CDR3: CASSYSTGGGPNEQFF. CDR3 sequence (DNA): TGTGCCAGCAGTTACTCGACAGGGGGCGGCCCAAATGAGCAGTTCTTC.

The chain employs TRBV7-9 and TRBJ2-5; the match to TRBD2 covers 8 bases. The CDR3 loop spans 17 amino acids. The J segment lost 7 bases and the V segment lost 3 bases, leaving 16 bases of the junction unmatched. CDR1 and CDR2 from the germline V gene are SEHNR and FQNEAQ (reference sequence). The CDR3 DNA reads TGTGCCAGCAGCTTTCTTCCTCCCGGGACTAGTGGAGGGACCCAGTACTTC. As protein: CASSFLPPGTSGGTQYF.

This clone was observed a handful of times. V usage is TRBV30 and J usage is TRBJ2-7; 9 bases line up with TRBD1. The CDR3 extends over 11 amino acids. J was trimmed by 3 bases and V by 7 bases; bases with no gene match: 1. Germline V lookup: CDR1 GTSNPN, CDR2 SVGIG (reference sequence). The CDR3 bases are TGTGCCTCGGACAGGGGCTACGAGCAGTACTTC. Its protein product is CASDRGYEQYF.

The chain is built from TRBV9 and TRBJ2-1; D may be TRBD1 (8 bases). The V gene's germline CDR1 is SGDLS and CDR2 YYNGEE. The CDR3 covers 16 residues. The V end lost 0 bases, the J end lost 8 bases, and 18 bases lay between the germline ends. In DNA form, the CDR3 reads TGTGCCAGCAGCGTAGAGTGGCAGGGGGCGGGGGATGAGCAGTTCTTC. It yields the protein CASSVEWQGAGDEQFF.

This clone showed up just a few times. The DNA of the CDR3 is TGTGCCAGCAGCAAGGCTAGCGGGAGGGGGTACGAGCAGTACTTC. Amino acids: CASSKASGRGYEQYF. This chain links TRBV21-1 with TRBJ2-7; TRBD2, as called in the table, went unchecked against the DNA. TRBV21-1 is given as a pseudogene. CDR3 length: 15 residues.

The genes are TRBV4-2 and TRBJ2-7, with 9 positions matching TRBD2. CDR3 length equals 17 residues. Germline values: CDR1 LGHNA, CDR2 YNFKEQ. The V gene end was trimmed by 0 bases and the J gene end by 5 bases; junction bases not matched to a gene: 11. The CDR3 sequence is CASSQDLVGLAGDEQYF. CDR3 bases: TGTGCCAGCAGCCAAGATTTAGTGGGATTAGCGGGAGACGAGCAGTACTTC.

The rearrangement links TRBV11-2 to TRBJ2-1, with 11 bases matching TRBD2. The J segment lost 6 bases and the V segment lost 5 bases, leaving 6 bases of the junction unmatched. Per the germline V gene, CDR1 is SGHAT and CDR2 is FQNNGV. The CDR3 runs 15 residues. CDR3 DNA sequence: TGTGCCAGCAGCGTGGCGACTAGCGGGACCAATGAGCAGTTCTTC. It specifies CASSVATSGTNEQFF.

In this sample, this clone turned up a few times. V and J are TRBV2 and TRBJ2-5; 7 bases are a match to TRBD2. J lost 3 bases, V lost 0 bases, and 13 bases had no gene match. The CDR3 runs to 18 residues. Germline V CDR1 and CDR2: SNHLY, FYNNEI. The CDR3 spells CASSEASSHAGVEETQYF. CDR3 in DNA: TGTGCCAGCAGTGAAGCGTCGTCCCATGCGGGAGTAGAAGAGACCCAGTACTTC.

This clone came up a few times. The chain couples TRBV7-2 to TRBJ2-5, with TRBD1 as a possible D gene (6 bases). The germline gives CDR1 SGHTA, CDR2 FQGNSA. The ends were cut back, 5 bases at V and 2 bases at J, with 12 bases in the middle. CDR3 length equals 14 residues. Here the CDR3 DNA reads TGTGCCAGCAGCCTCTACGGACAGCAAGAGACCCAGTACTTC. Protein: CASSLYGQQETQYF.

The chain is built from TRBV18 and TRBJ1-1, with a weak D call TRBD1 (6 bases). The CDR3 spans 14 residues. Germline values: CDR1 KGHSH, CDR2 LQKENI. The V and J ends lost 4 bases and 3 bases respectively, with 12 bases between them. The CDR3 DNA follows: TGTGCCAGCTCACTACAGGGAGAGGACACTGAAGCTTTCTTT. Protein: CASSLQGEDTEAFF.

This clone was observed a handful of times. The chain recombines TRBV12-5 with TRBJ1-5; D is unclear. This CDR3 contains 14 residues. V gave up 1 base and J gave up 0 bases, with 4 bases separating them. CDR1 is LGHNT, CDR2 FRNRAP, per germline. CDR3 residues: CASGLGSSNQPQHF. The CDR3 bases are TGTGCTAGTGGTTTGGGCAGTAGCAATCAGCCCCAGCATTTT.

The V gene is TRBV9, the J gene TRBJ2-5; possibly TRBD2 for D (5 bases). Germline V gene lookup returns CDR1 SGDLS and CDR2 YYNGEE. Trimming shortened V by 0 bases and J by 5 bases, and 11 bases separated the two germline ends. The CDR3 is 14 residues long. CDR3 in amino acids: CASSVGTSWETQYF. CDR3 coding DNA: TGTGCCAGCAGCGTAGGGACTTCATGGGAGACCCAGTACTTC.

The genes are TRBV4-2 and TRBJ2-7, with 9 nucleotides matching TRBD1. This CDR3 has 14 residues. The trim removed 5 bases at V and 5 bases at J, leaving 7 bases unmatched. CDR1 LGHNA and CDR2 YNFKEQ come from the germline V gene. The DNA of the CDR3 is TGTGCCAGCAGCAACCGGGACAGGGAAGACGAGCAGTACTTC. Translating it yields CASSNRDREDEQYF.

The sample holds a few counts of this clone. V usage is TRBV11-3 and J usage is TRBJ1-1, with a tentative D call TRBD1 (6 bases). The germline CDR1 and CDR2 sequences are SGHNT and YENEEA. The CDR3 has 14 residues. The V end was cut by 5 bases, the J end by 1 base, with 11 bases between. The CDR3 protein is CASSPGGANTEAFF. The CDR3 DNA reads TGTGCCAGCAGCCCCGGGGGGGCGAACACTGAAGCTTTCTTT.

This clone was counted a few times. The chain combines TRBV15 with TRBJ1-5, with 9 bases matching TRBD1. Germline V CDR1 and CDR2: LNHNV, YYDKDF (reference sequence). The V and J ends lost 2 bases and 0 bases, in that order; junction bases with no gene match: 2. The CDR3 has 16 residues. The CDR3 protein is CATSRTGGYSNQPQHF. The DNA for the CDR3 is TGTGCCACCAGCAGAACAGGGGGCTATAGCAATCAGCCCCAGCATTTT.

The V gene is TRBV5-8, the J gene TRBJ2-2, with D perhaps TRBD2 (6 bases). V gave up 0 bases and J gave up 5 bases, with 17 bases separating them. Germline assignment: CDR1 SGHTS and CDR2 YDEGEE. The CDR3 length is 17 residues. The CDR3, as DNA: TGTGCCAGCAGCTTGGTATTGTTCTCGAGCGGGACCGGGGAGCTGTTTTTT. Translation: CASSLVLFSSGTGELFF.

This clone was detected a few times. The genes are TRBV2 and TRBJ2-1; TRBD1 might be the D (6 bases). CDR1 and CDR2 (germline): SNHLY, FYNNEI. V was trimmed by 4 bases and J by 6 bases, leaving 13 bases between them. CDR3 length: 14 amino acids. CDR3 loop: CASSVMGQANEQFF. DNA for the CDR3: TGTGCCAGCAGTGTAATGGGACAAGCCAATGAGCAGTTCTTC. The variable domain in full, completed from reference TRBV2 and TRBJ2-1, reads EPEVTQTPSHQVTQMGQEVILRCVPISNHLYFYWYRQILGQKVEFLVSFYNNEISEKSEIFDDQFSVERPDGSNFTLKIRSTKLEDSAMYFCASSVMGQANEQFFGPGTRLTVL.

The chain combines TRBV4-1 with TRBJ1-2; 9 nucleotides line up with TRBD1. The CDR3 contains 16 residues. With V trimmed by 4 bases and J by 4 bases, 10 bases remained unmatched. Germline V CDR1 and CDR2: MGHRA, YSYEKL. The CDR3 region has the DNA TGCGCCAGCAGCCGCTCGGGACAGGGAAACCTCTATGGCTACACCTTC. Amino acid sequence: CASSRSGQGNLYGYTF.

The gene calls are TRBV7-3 and TRBJ2-4; D is undetermined. The V gene's germline CDR1 is SGHTA and CDR2 FQGTGA. The CDR3 contains 13 residues. Trimming took off 1 base at V and 9 bases at J, with 10 bases between the two ends. The DNA for the CDR3 is TGTGCCAGCAGCTTAAACCCAGGTGGCATTCAGTACTTC. It encodes CASSLNPGGIQYF.

This clone was seen only a few times. The V call is TRBV4-1, the J call TRBJ2-3, with 10 nucleotides matching TRBD1. The V gene end was trimmed by 2 bases and the J gene end by 5 bases; junction bases not matched to a gene: 1. Germline CDR1 reads MGHRA; CDR2 reads YSYEKL. The CDR3 has 14 amino acids. The CDR3 DNA follows: TGCGCCAGCAGCCAAAGGGACAGGGGAGATACGCAGTATTTT. This gives the protein CASSQRDRGDTQYF.